Presented here are 17 T cell receptor beta chains from one specimen sequenced in a study of CD8 T cells in ankylosing spondylitis. Study-wide results and limits: Characteristic of ankylosing spondylitis blood, it appeared, was a TCR beta motif comprising 7 to 9 highly homologous variants.

Each CDR3 protein is one row after TCRdb ran MiXCR on the 5' RACE reads. This repertoire shows 220,000 or so distinct CDR3 sequences, approximately 16% found once; its top ten account for roughly 42%. Their cognate antigens are unknown. The specimen was blood, either unsorted or a sorted T cell fraction (not recorded which). These receptor sequences come from a male donor with ankylosing spondylitis.

This clonotype turned up a few times. The genes are TRBV6-1 and TRBJ2-1, with D possibly called TRBD1 or TRBD2 (5 bases each). CDR1 MNHNS and CDR2 SASEGT come from the germline V gene. The V and J ends lost 5 bases and 3 bases respectively, with 11 bases between them. CDR3 length: 14 amino acids. The CDR3 nucleotides read TGTGCCAGCAGTCGAGGGGACGTCTACAATGAGCAGTTCTTC. Its protein product is CASSRGDVYNEQFF.

The genes are TRBV24-1 and TRBJ2-1; tentatively, D is TRBD2 (6 bases). CDR1 and CDR2 (germline): KGHDR, SFDVKD. This CDR3 region has 17 residues. Trimming pared 3 bases from V and 0 bases from J, leaving 14 bases between. CDR3 nucleotide sequence: TGTGCCACCAGTGATCCTAACCGGGAGAGCTCCTACAATGAGCAGTTCTTC. This sequence encodes CATSDPNRESSYNEQFF.

This clonotype was found a few times. CDR3 DNA sequence: TGTGCCAGCAAGAGGACCGGGACACACGGAGAGACCCAGTACTTC. Its translation is CASKRTGTHGETQYF. This chain uses TRBV14 with TRBJ2-5, with D perhaps matching TRBD1 (6 bases). Germline values: CDR1 SGHDN, CDR2 FVKESK. There are 15 residues in the CDR3. V dropped 7 bases and J dropped 4 bases, with 19 bases sitting between them. Combining the CDR3 with reference TRBV14 and TRBJ2-5 gives the whole variable domain EAGVTQFPSHSVIEKGQTVTLRCDPISGHDNLYWYRRVMGKEIKFLLHFVKESKQDESGMPNNRFLAERTGGTYSTLKVQPAELEDSGVYFCASKRTGTHGETQYFGPGTRLLVL.

This chain connects TRBV6-4 to TRBJ2-3; TRBD1 might be the D (6 bases). Deletions cut 5 bases from V and 3 bases from J, with 12 bases between. Germline loops: CDR1 MRHNA, CDR2 SNTAGT. The CDR3 runs to 14 residues. The CDR3 loop is CASSMGAWTDTQYF. The CDR3 region has the DNA TGTGCCAGCAGTATGGGGGCTTGGACAGATACGCAGTATTTT.

This clonotype occurred a few times. The chain has TRBV2 and TRBJ2-3; D gene unclear. CDR1 and CDR2 (germline): SNHLY, FYNNEI. V was pared by 5 bases and J by 2 bases, with 14 bases between. This CDR3 spans 15 amino acids. The CDR3, as DNA: TGTGCCAGCAGTTCCGCTTTTTCGAACACAGATACGCAGTATTTT. Translated, it gives CASSSAFSNTDTQYF.

This clonotype was found a few times. The chain links TRBV7-2 to TRBJ1-6, with TRBD1 as a possible D gene (5 bases). V was shortened by 2 bases and J by 6 bases, with 11 bases between the two germline ends. The germline V gene has CDR1 SGHTA and CDR2 FQGNSA. The CDR3 totals 15 residues. The CDR3: CASSLRGSINSPLHF. In nucleotides, the CDR3 is TGTGCCAGCAGCTTACGGGGGTCCATTAATTCACCCCTCCACTTT.

The V gene is TRBV6-2 or TRBV6-3, the J gene TRBJ1-5; D perhaps matches TRBD1 (5 bases). Trimming cost V 2 bases and J 7 bases, with 9 bases left between them. This CDR3 contains 13 residues. Germline lookup yields CDR1 MNHEY and CDR2 SVGEGT. CDR3 amino acids: CASSYGGAQPQHF. DNA for the CDR3: TGTGCCAGCAGTTACGGGGGAGCACAGCCCCAGCATTTT.

This clonotype was counted at least ten times. The J gene is TRBJ1-5, the V gene TRBV7-9, with TRBD1 matching over 9 bases. Per germline, CDR1 SEHNR and CDR2 FQNEAQ (reference sequence). The junction had 3 bases not matched to a gene; V was cut back by 1 base and J by 5 bases. This CDR3 is built from 15 residues. The DNA for the CDR3 is TGTGCCAGCAGCTTAGGGACAGGGGTACATCAGCCCCAGCATTTT. It translates to CASSLGTGVHQPQHF. The entire variable domain, with the rest obtained from reference TRBV7-9 and TRBJ1-5, is as follows: DTGVSQNPRHKITKRGQNVTFRCDPISEHNRLYWYRQTLGQGPEFLTYFQNEAQLEKSRLLSDRFSAERPKGSFSTLEIQRTEQGDSAMYLCASSLGTGVHQPQHFGDGTRLSIL.

This clonotype was counted only a few times. The rearrangement links TRBV12-3 or TRBV12-4 to TRBJ2-2; 10 nucleotides line up with TRBD2. Trimming at V came to 6 bases and at J to 7 bases, leaving 11 bases not matched to a gene. The CDR3 is made up of 16 amino acids. CDR3 protein: CASSPGLAAKDGELFF. In DNA, the CDR3 is TGTGCCAGCAGCCCAGGACTAGCGGCTAAGGACGGGGAGCTGTTTTTT.

This clonotype was counted between two and nine times. The V call is TRBV7-9, the J call TRBJ2-2; no clear D gene. Looked up from germline, CDR1 is SEHNR and CDR2 is FQNEAQ (reference sequence). This CDR3 is 11 amino acids long. The V and J ends lost 10 bases and 5 bases respectively, with 8 bases between them. This CDR3 reads CATPRTGELFF. The DNA of the CDR3 is TGTGCCACCCCACGGACCGGGGAGCTGTTTTTT.

This clonotype has just a few counts. The genes are TRBV10-3 and TRBJ2-5; no firm D call. V lost 7 bases and J lost 4, with 13 bases in between. CDR3 length equals 13 residues. Looked up from germline, CDR1 is ENHRY and CDR2 is SYGVKD. CDR3 DNA: TGTGCCATCATAACTCCCCGCCGAGAGACCCAGTACTTC. The encoded protein is CAIITPRRETQYF.

The CDR3 DNA reads TGCGCCAGCAGCTTGGGCTCCCGGGAGAGGTCGGGCTACACCTTC. Translating gives CASSLGSRERSGYTF. The J gene is TRBJ1-2, the V gene TRBV5-1; D ambiguous. Germline loops: CDR1 SGHRS, CDR2 YFSETQ. CDR3 length: 15 amino acids. V was shortened by 0 bases and J by 8 bases, with 17 bases between the two germline ends.

At least ten counts were recorded for this clonotype. V gene TRBV28 combines with J gene TRBJ1-1; D remains ambiguous. This CDR3 is built from 14 residues. In germline, CDR1 is MDHEN, CDR2 SYDVKM. V lost 2 bases, J lost 0 bases, and 7 bases lay in between. The CDR3 DNA follows: TGTGCCAGCAGTTTACTAGCCCTGAACACTGAAGCTTTCTTT. The encoded protein is CASSLLALNTEAFF.

This clonotype was observed at least ten times. The V and J genes are TRBV12-3 or TRBV12-4 and TRBJ2-7; D might be TRBD2 (7 bases). This CDR3 spans 12 amino acids. V was clipped by 8 bases and J by 5 bases, with 13 bases between them. The CDR3 DNA reads TGTGCCAGCGGAGGGGGGGCGGACGAGCAGTACTTC. This encodes CASGGGADEQYF.

This clonotype was seen only a few times. This chain joins TRBV6-1 and TRBJ1-2, with 7 bases matching TRBD1. The germline V gene encodes CDR1 MNHNS and CDR2 SASEGT. This CDR3 spans 11 amino acids. V was clipped by 10 bases and J by 6 bases; unmatched bases: 5. CDR3 bases: TGTGCCAACGGACAGGCGGATGGCTACACCTTC. It yields the protein CANGQADGYTF.

This clonotype was picked up many times. The chain links TRBV12-3 or TRBV12-4 to TRBJ2-2; 10 bases are a match to TRBD1. V lost 4 bases, J lost 2 bases, and 1 base stayed unmatched. This CDR3 region has 15 residues. The CDR3: CASSSTGGNTGELFF. The CDR3 coding sequence is TGTGCCAGCAGTTCGACAGGGGGCAACACCGGGGAGCTGTTTTTT.

The chain carries TRBV27 and TRBJ1-1, with D tentatively TRBD1 (5 bases). This CDR3 region has 16 residues. V was trimmed by 1 base and J by 1 base, leaving 13 bases between them. Per germline, CDR1 MNHEY and CDR2 SMNVEV (reference sequence). The CDR3 DNA sequence: TGTGCCAGCAGTTTATTTCAGGGCGGGTCGAACACTGAAGCTTTCTTT. Residues: CASSLFQGGSNTEAFF.